One and the same sample provided the 25 T cell receptor beta chains below, sequenced in a study of cytomegalovirus exposure and HLA in healthy donors. This PCR relied on a set of 60 Vbeta primers and 13 Jbeta primers. TCRdb's table, derived via immunoSEQ multiplex PCR, lists solely in-frame clones and lacks some. The repertoire consists of some 90,000 clones, with approximately 80% occurring once and the leading ten covering about 3%. The specimen sequenced was PBMCs. These receptors all come from a woman aged 40-49 years in good health and CMV-seronegative.

The gene calls are TRBV30 and TRBJ2-4; 7 bases are a match to TRBD1. This CDR3 has 14 residues. Germline CDR1 reads GTSNPN; CDR2 reads SVGIG (reference sequence). J gave up 6 bases and V 1 base, and 6 bases lay outside the gene matches. CDR3 sequence reads: CAWSGQGSINIQYF. The DNA of the CDR3 is TGTGCCTGGAGTGGACAGGGTTCGATAAACATTCAGTACTTC.

V is TRBV28 and J is TRBJ1-3; D is undetermined. The CDR3 length is 10 residues. The V and J ends lost 11 bases and 6 bases respectively, with 8 bases between them. Germline CDR1 and CDR2: MDHEN and SYDVKM. The CDR3 loop is CAVIKNTIYF. CDR3 DNA: TGTGCCGTAATTAAAAACACCATATATTTT. The full variable domain, rest sourced from reference TRBV28 and TRBJ1-3, is DVKVTQSSRYLVKRTGEKVFLECVQDMDHENMFWYRQDPGLGLRLIYFSYDVKMKEKGDIPEGYSVSREKKERFSLILESASTNQTSMYLCAVIKNTIYFGEGSWLTVV.

In DNA, the CDR3 is TGCGCCAGCAGCTTGGAGTTTGACAGGGTATACCACACTGAAGCTTTCTTT. Residues: CASSLEFDRVYHTEAFF. V is TRBV5-1 and J is TRBJ1-1, with 7 nucleotides matching TRBD1. The CDR3 has 17 amino acids. From germline, CDR1 is SGHRS and CDR2 YFSETQ. Trimming took 0 bases from V and 3 from J; bases not matched to a gene: 11.

The chain couples TRBV19 to TRBJ1-1, with 10 positions matching TRBD1. Germline V lookup: CDR1 LNHDA, CDR2 SQIVND (reference sequence). This CDR3 spans 14 amino acids. The ends lost 7 bases at V and 6 bases at J; junction bases unmatched: 8. The CDR3, as DNA: TGTGCCAGTAACGACAGGGGGCTGGTAGCTGAAGCTTTCTTT. This translates into CASNDRGLVAEAFF.

This rearrangement joins TRBV4-2 to TRBJ2-6, with D perhaps TRBD2 (6 bases). Germline V CDR1 and CDR2: LGHNA, YNFKEQ. The V end lost 0 bases, the J end lost 2 bases, and 8 bases lay between the germline ends. The CDR3 loop spans 16 amino acids. The CDR3 protein is CASSQEGGAGANVLTF. In DNA form, the CDR3 reads TGTGCCAGCAGCCAAGAAGGCGGGGCTGGGGCCAACGTCCTGACTTTC.

The chain has TRBV7-3 and TRBJ2-4; tentative D call: TRBD1 (6 bases). Germline V gene sequence: CDR1 SGHTA, CDR2 FQGTGA. CDR3 length: 15 residues. V lost 5 bases and J 8 bases, leaving 19 bases between the germline ends. The CDR3 here is CASSENRFKGDIQYF. CDR3 nucleotide sequence: TGTGCCAGCAGCGAAAACAGGTTTAAGGGGGACATTCAGTACTTC.

This sequence joins TRBV27 and TRBJ2-5, with 13 bases lining up with TRBD2. Germline V gene lookup returns CDR1 MNHEY and CDR2 SMNVEV (reference sequence). This CDR3 region has 17 residues. With 6 bases clipped from V and 2 bases from J, the junction kept 9 bases outside the gene matches. As DNA, the CDR3 is TGTGCCAGCAGCCCCCAGACTAGCGGGAGGCGTCAAGAGACCCAGTACTTC. It yields the protein CASSPQTSGRRQETQYF.

The genes are TRBV6-1 and TRBJ2-1, with 7 nucleotides matching TRBD1. Germline loops: CDR1 MNHNS, CDR2 SASEGT. The CDR3 sequence is 17 residues long. With 3 bases clipped from V and 0 bases from J, the junction kept 8 bases outside the gene matches. Here the CDR3 reads CASSEKIGTASYNEQFF. The CDR3 DNA reads as TGTGCCAGCAGTGAGAAGATTGGGACAGCCTCCTACAATGAGCAGTTCTTC.

The chain carries TRBV12-5 and TRBJ2-6; a possible D gene is TRBD1 (6 bases). The CDR3 spans 17 residues. V lost 2 bases and J lost 0, with 11 bases in between. CDR1 is LGHNT, CDR2 FRNRAP, per germline. The CDR3 nucleotides are TGTGCTAGTGGTTTGTTGGACAGTTACTCTGGGGCCAACGTCCTGACTTTC. It codes for CASGLLDSYSGANVLTF.

The chain employs TRBV29-1 and TRBJ2-2; 10 nucleotides match TRBD1. This CDR3 contains 13 residues. Looked up from germline, CDR1 is SQVTM and CDR2 is ANQGSEA. Trimming at V came to 4 bases and at J to 4 bases, leaving 0 bases not matched to a gene. The CDR3 region has the DNA TGCAGCGTTGGGACAGGGGGCACCGGGGAGCTGTTTTTT. Protein product: CSVGTGGTGELFF.

The chain combines TRBV7-2 with TRBJ1-5, with D possibly TRBD1 on 6 matching bases. Trimming pared 5 bases from V and 7 bases from J, leaving 18 bases between. Germline-derived CDR1 and CDR2 are SGHTA and FQGNSA. This CDR3 has 15 residues. Written as DNA, the CDR3 is TGTGCCAGCAGCCCGAGACCCCAGGGACACCAGCCCCAGCATTTT. This encodes CASSPRPQGHQPQHF.

This chain joins TRBV23-1 and TRBJ2-4, with 8 bases lining up with TRBD1. TRBV23-1 counts as an open reading frame of uncertain function. CDR3 length: 17 amino acids. V was pared by 0 bases and J by 3 bases, with 7 bases of the junction left unmatched. CDR3 in DNA: TGCGCCAGCAGTCAATCGACAGGGGTGCTTGGCAAAAACATTCAGTACTTC. Its translation: CASSQSTGVLGKNIQYF.

This chain links TRBV14 with TRBJ2-7, with a tentative D call TRBD1 (5 bases). This CDR3 comprises 15 residues. Germline assignment: CDR1 SGHDN and CDR2 FVKESK. V was trimmed by 4 bases and J by 4 bases, leaving 17 bases between them. CDR3 sequence: CASSLGHPGMYEQYF. CDR3 coding DNA: TGTGCCAGCAGCCTTGGACACCCTGGGATGTACGAGCAGTACTTC.

The chain combines TRBV27 with TRBJ2-2; D gene uncertain. The ends were cut back, 3 bases at V and 6 bases at J, with 8 bases in the middle. The CDR3 totals 13 residues. CDR1 and CDR2 (germline): MNHEY, SMNVEV (reference sequence). The CDR3 sequence: CASSFWASGELFF. The CDR3 bases are TGTGCCAGCAGTTTTTGGGCCTCCGGGGAGCTGTTTTTT.

The chain links TRBV6-6 to TRBJ2-5, with 11 bases lining up with TRBD1. V was pared by 5 bases and J by 5 bases, with 4 bases of the junction left unmatched. The CDR3 spans 14 residues. Germline CDR1 MNHNY, CDR2 SVGAGI (reference sequence). The CDR3 coding sequence is TGTGCCAGCAGTGGACAGGGGGCGATGGAGACCCAGTACTTC. This translates into CASSGQGAMETQYF.

This clone was seen only once. The J gene is TRBJ2-7, the V gene TRBV7-9; 7 positions agree with TRBD1. The germline V gene encodes CDR1 SEHNR and CDR2 FQNEAQ (reference sequence). V was clipped by 0 bases and J by 4 bases; unmatched bases: 6. The CDR3 contains 15 residues. The CDR3 DNA reads as TGTGCCAGCAGCTTAGCCGGGACAGTGATTTACGAGCAGTACTTC. Its translation: CASSLAGTVIYEQYF. Looking up the rest from reference TRBV7-9 and TRBJ2-7 gives the full variable domain: DTGVSQNPRHKITKRGQNVTFRCDPISEHNRLYWYRQTLGQGPEFLTYFQNEAQLEKSRLLSDRFSAERPKGSFSTLEIQRTEQGDSAMYLCASSLAGTVIYEQYFGPGTRLTVT.

The chain couples TRBV14 to TRBJ2-7, with 11 bases lining up with TRBD2. Trimming at V came to 3 bases and at J to 2 bases, leaving 3 bases not matched to a gene. CDR1 and CDR2 (germline): SGHDN, FVKESK. The CDR3 is made up of 15 amino acids. The CDR3 loop is CASSHGTSGTYEQYF. CDR3 bases: TGTGCCAGCAGCCATGGGACTAGCGGTACCTACGAGCAGTACTTC.

The chain employs TRBV2 and TRBJ1-5; possible D gene TRBD1, 5 bases. The CDR3 consists of 14 residues. V lost 4 bases to trimming and J lost 7 bases, with 14 bases between them. CDR1 is SNHLY, CDR2 FYNNEI, per germline. As DNA, the CDR3 is TGTGCCAGCAGTGGGGCCAGGGCACAGCAGCCCCAGCATTTT. This gives the protein CASSGARAQQPQHF.

The gene calls are TRBV11-2 and TRBJ2-1; TRBD2 matches 10 bases. The J segment lost 3 bases and the V segment lost 1 base, leaving 9 bases of the junction unmatched. Per germline, CDR1 SGHAT and CDR2 FQNNGV. The CDR3 runs to 18 residues. CDR3 DNA sequence: TGTGCCAGCAGCTTAGCTTATCCGGCTAGCGGGGGCTACAATGAGCAGTTCTTC. Amino acids: CASSLAYPASGGYNEQFF.

The V and J genes are TRBV15 and TRBJ2-5; TRBD2 aligns across 10 bases. Germline values: CDR1 LNHNV, CDR2 YYDKDF (reference sequence). The CDR3 has 21 residues. After removal of 0 bases from V and 3 bases from J, the junction contained 19 bases not matched to a gene. The CDR3 nucleotides read TGTGCCACCAGCAGAGATGAAGGGATACAGCTAGCGGGAGACGTTAAAGAGACCCAGTACTTC. As protein: CATSRDEGIQLAGDVKETQYF.

This clone was counted a few times. The rearrangement joins TRBV2 to TRBJ1-1; 12 bases agree with TRBD1. After removal of 7 bases from V and 6 bases from J, the junction contained 6 bases not matched to a gene. CDR3 length equals 14 residues. CDR1 and CDR2 from the germline V gene are SNHLY and FYNNEI. The chain's CDR3 is CASKPGTGGPEAFF. The CDR3 region has the DNA TGTGCCAGCAAACCCGGGACAGGGGGCCCTGAAGCTTTCTTT.

This clone was seen a handful of times. The rearrangement links TRBV29-1 to TRBJ2-2; 9 nucleotides align to TRBD2. The germline V gene has CDR1 SQVTM and CDR2 ANQGSEA. This CDR3 is 15 amino acids long. The trim removed 4 bases at V and 6 bases at J, leaving 9 bases unmatched. CDR3 protein: CSVVLGLAGPGELFF. In DNA, the CDR3 is TGCAGCGTTGTGTTGGGGCTAGCGGGACCCGGGGAGCTGTTTTTT.

V and J are TRBV5-1 and TRBJ1-4; tentative D call: TRBD1 (6 bases). With 0 bases removed from V and 8 bases from J, the gap between germline ends came to 11 bases. From germline, CDR1 is SGHRS and CDR2 YFSETQ. CDR3 length: 14 residues. CDR3 DNA sequence: TGCGCCAGCAGCTTGGTGGGGGCTAGAGAAAAACTGTTTTTT. The encoded protein is CASSLVGAREKLFF.

The chain links TRBV7-6 to TRBJ2-7, with 8 bases fitting TRBD1. CDR1 is SGHVS and CDR2 is FNYEAQ in the germline V gene. The length of the CDR3 is 15 residues. With V trimmed by 5 bases and J by 2 bases, 8 bases remained unmatched. CDR3 protein: CASSPDRGSPYEQYF. The CDR3, as DNA: TGTGCCAGCAGCCCTGACAGGGGTAGTCCCTACGAGCAGTACTTC.

The V gene is TRBV9, the J gene TRBJ2-7, with TRBD1 identical over 12 bases. Germline lookup yields CDR1 SGDLS and CDR2 YYNGEE. This CDR3 is 16 amino acids long. The V gene end was trimmed by 2 bases and the J gene end by 6 bases; junction bases not matched to a gene: 9. The CDR3 region has the DNA TGTGCCAGCAGCGTCCGGGACAGGGGGCGCATAACCGAGCAGTACTTC. It encodes CASSVRDRGRITEQYF.